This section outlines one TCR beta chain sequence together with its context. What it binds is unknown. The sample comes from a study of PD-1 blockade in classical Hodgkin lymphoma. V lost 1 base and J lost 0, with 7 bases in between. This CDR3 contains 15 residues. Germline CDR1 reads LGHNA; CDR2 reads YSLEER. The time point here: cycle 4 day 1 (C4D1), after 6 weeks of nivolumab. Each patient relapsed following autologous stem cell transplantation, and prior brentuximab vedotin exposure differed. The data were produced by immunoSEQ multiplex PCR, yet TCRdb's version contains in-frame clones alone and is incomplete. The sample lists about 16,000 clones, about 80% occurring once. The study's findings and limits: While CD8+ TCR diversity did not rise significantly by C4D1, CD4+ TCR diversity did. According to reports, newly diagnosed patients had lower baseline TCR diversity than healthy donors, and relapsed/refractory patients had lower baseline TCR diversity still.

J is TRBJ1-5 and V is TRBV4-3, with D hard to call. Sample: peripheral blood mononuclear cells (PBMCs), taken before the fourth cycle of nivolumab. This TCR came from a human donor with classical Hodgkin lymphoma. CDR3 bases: TGCGCCAGCAGCCAAGCTGCGAGTAGCAATCAGCCCCAGCATTTT. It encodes CASSQAASSNQPQHF.